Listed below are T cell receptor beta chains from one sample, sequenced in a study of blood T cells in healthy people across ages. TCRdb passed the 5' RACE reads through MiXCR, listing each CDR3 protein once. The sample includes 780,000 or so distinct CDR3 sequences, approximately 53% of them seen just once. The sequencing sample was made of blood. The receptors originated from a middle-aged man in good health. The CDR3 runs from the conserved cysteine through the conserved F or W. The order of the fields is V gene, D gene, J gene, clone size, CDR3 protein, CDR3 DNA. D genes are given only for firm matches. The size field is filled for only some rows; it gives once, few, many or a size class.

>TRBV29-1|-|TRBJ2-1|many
CSVEEERSYNEQFF
TGCAGCGTTGAAGAGGAGCGCTCCTACAATGAGCAGTTCTTC
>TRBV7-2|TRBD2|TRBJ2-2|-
CASRETSGDTGELFF
TGTGCCAGCAGGGAGACTAGCGGTGACACCGGGGAGCTGTTTTTT
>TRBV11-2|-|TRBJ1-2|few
CASSETTTWNGYTF
TGTGCCAGCAGCGAGACTACGACATGGAATGGCTACACCTTC
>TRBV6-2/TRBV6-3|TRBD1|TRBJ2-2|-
CASSRPWTGRAGELFF
TGTGCCAGCAGCCGTCCTTGGACAGGGCGGGCCGGGGAGCTGTTTTTT
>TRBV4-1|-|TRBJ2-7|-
CASSPDAYEQYF
TGCGCCAGCAGCCCCGACGCCTACGAGCAGTACTTC
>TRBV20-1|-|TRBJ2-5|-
CSAGDWKETQYF
TGCAGTGCTGGAGACTGGAAAGAGACCCAGTACTTC
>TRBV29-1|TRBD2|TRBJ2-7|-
CSVGGLGTSSYEQYF
TGCAGCGTTGGGGGGTTGGGGACTAGCTCCTACGAGCAGTACTTC
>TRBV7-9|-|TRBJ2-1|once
CASSLGGAASSYNEQFF
TGTGCCAGCAGCTTAGGAGGGGCCGCGAGCTCCTACAATGAGCAGTTCTTC
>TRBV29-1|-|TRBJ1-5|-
CSVVGGDGNQPQHF
TGCAGCGTTGTTGGGGGCGACGGCAATCAGCCCCAGCATTTT
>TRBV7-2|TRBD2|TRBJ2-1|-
CASSLAPGTSGAHNEQFF
TGTGCCAGCAGCTTAGCGCCGGGGACTAGCGGGGCCCACAATGAGCAGTTCTTC
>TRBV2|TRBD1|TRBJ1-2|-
CASASGQGASDYGYTF
TGTGCCAGCGCGTCAGGACAGGGGGCATCTGACTATGGCTACACCTTC
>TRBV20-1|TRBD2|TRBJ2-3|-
CSAGAAGGGTDTQYF
TGCAGTGCTGGGGCCGCGGGAGGTGGCACAGATACGCAGTATTTT
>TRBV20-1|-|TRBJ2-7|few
CSASKPGTGYEQYF
TGCAGTGCTAGCAAACCCGGGACTGGCTACGAGCAGTACTTC
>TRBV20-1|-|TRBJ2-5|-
CSASQGRGVKQYF
TGCAGTGCTTCCCAGGGGAGGGGGGTGAAGCAGTACTTC
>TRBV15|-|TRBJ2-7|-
CATSRGNSGFEQYF
TGTGCCACCAGCAGAGGTAATAGCGGATTCGAGCAGTACTTC
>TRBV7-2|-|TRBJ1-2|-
CASSLVARDYGYTF
TGTGCCAGCAGCTTAGTAGCCAGGGACTATGGCTACACCTTC
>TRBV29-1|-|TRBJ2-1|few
CSVELSYNEQFF
TGCAGCGTTGAATTATCCTACAATGAGCAGTTCTTC
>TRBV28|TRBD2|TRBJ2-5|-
CASTLGAGGGETQYF
TGTGCCAGCACGCTAGGAGCGGGAGGTGGAGAGACCCAGTACTTC
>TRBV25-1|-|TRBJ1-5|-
CASGGNIPPHHFSNQPQHF
TGTGCCAGCGGGGGAAACATTCCCCCTCACCACTTTAGCAATCAGCCCCAGCATTTT
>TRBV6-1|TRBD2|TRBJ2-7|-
CASSGLAPSYEQYF
TGTGCCAGCAGCGGACTAGCCCCTTCATACGAGCAGTACTTC
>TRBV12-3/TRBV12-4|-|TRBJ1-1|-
CASRRGHPTEAFF
TGTGCCAGCCGCCGGGGACATCCCACTGAAGCTTTCTTT
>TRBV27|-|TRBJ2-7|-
CASSINSVLGSHEQYF
TGTGCCAGCAGTATAAACAGTGTTTTGGGTTCCCACGAGCAGTACTTC
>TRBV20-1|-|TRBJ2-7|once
CSAYNRRGTSNEQYF
TGCAGTGCCTACAATCGACGGGGGACCTCCAATGAGCAGTACTTC